The present TCR beta chain was sequenced within a study of metastatic and nonmetastatic thyroid tumors. Study-level background: Where malignant and benign thyroid patients were concerned, repertoires were compared across blood and tumor or nodule tissue. Notes on the study in general: Malignant thyroid tumors reportedly exceeded benign nodules significantly in TCR beta diversity, with the difference appearing in blood and tumor.

The authors' processing: The study took CDR3 differences across clinicopathological groups and made a distant-metastasis classifier for papillary thyroid cancer from them. TCRdb re-clonotyped the PCR reads through MiXCR. TCRdb's processing, not the study's, gives the V and J calls here. The data contain around 31,000 clones, approximately 20% of them singletons. Thyroid surgery had not been preceded by any treatment in any patient. This CDR3 is 12 amino acids long. CDR1 is MDHEN and CDR2 is SYDVKM in the germline V gene. This clone was observed a handful of times. The antigen is undetermined. Just one base apart from a much larger clone, this may be a read error. The conserved final phenylalanine or tryptophan is absent from the CDR3, which likely points to a read error.

The V and J genes are TRBV28 and TRBJ2-5, with D hard to call. Sequenced sample: blood. The TCR sequence derives from a female donor with papillary thyroid cancer or a benign thyroid nodule (not recorded which). Some clones in this sample may be carry-over from other donors' samples. The CDR3 nucleotides are TGTGCCGGCAGTTTGCTCCAAGAGACCCAGTACTTA. It is translated as CAGSLLQETQYL.